These T cell receptor beta chains were read from a single sample in a study of cytomegalovirus exposure and HLA in healthy donors. The data were produced by immunoSEQ multiplex PCR, yet TCRdb's version contains in-frame clones alone and is incomplete. Here the sample spans approximately 170,000 clones, about four fifths being singletons. Sample: PBMCs. The source is a man aged 25 to 45 in good health and CMV-seropositive. The CDR3 runs from the conserved cysteine through the conserved F or W. The order of the fields is CDR3 length, D gene, J gene, V gene, clone size, CDR3 protein, CDR3 DNA. D genes are given only for firm matches. The size entry is marked missing in some rows and otherwise reads once, few, many or a size class.

>12|-|TRBJ2-1|TRBV19|-
CASSSTGNEQFF
TGTGCCAGTAGTTCCACCGGCAATGAGCAGTTCTTC
>15|-|TRBJ2-7|TRBV2|-
CASSSQGPPVHEQYF
TGTGCCAGCAGTAGTCAGGGGCCGCCGGTCCACGAGCAGTACTTC
>15|-|TRBJ1-1|TRBV7-2|-
CASSPRGGENTEAFF
TGTGCCAGCAGCCCGCGGGGAGGGGAGAACACTGAAGCTTTCTTT
>15|-|TRBJ2-7|TRBV4-3|-
CASSQDVASSYEQYF
TGCGCCAGCAGCCAAGACGTGGCTAGCTCCTACGAGCAGTACTTC
>15|-|TRBJ2-3|TRBV6-5|-
CASPSTNHSTDTQYF
TGTGCCAGCCCCAGTACTAATCATTCCACAGATACGCAGTATTTT
>15|-|TRBJ2-7|TRBV28|-
CASSLSSALAYEQYF
TGTGCCAGCAGTTTAAGTAGCGCGTTAGCCTACGAGCAGTACTTC
>15|TRBD1|TRBJ2-2|TRBV28|once
CASRPLDRETGELFF
TGTGCCAGCAGGCCCCTGGACAGGGAAACCGGGGAGCTGTTTTTT
>12|-|TRBJ2-5|TRBV7-9|-
CASSRGGETQYF
TGTGCCAGCAGTCGAGGTGGCGAGACCCAGTACTTC
>15|TRBD1|TRBJ1-2|TRBV28|-
CASSFGGTGGDGYTF
TGTGCCAGCAGTTTTGGTGGGACAGGGGGAGATGGCTACACCTTC
>15|TRBD2|TRBJ2-1|TRBV30|-
CAWSEGSSGAGLQFF
TGTGCCTGGAGTGAAGGGAGTAGCGGAGCGGGGTTGCAGTTCTTC
>15|-|TRBJ2-1|TRBV4-1|once
CASSQELAFYNEQFF
TGCGCCAGCAGCCAAGAACTAGCCTTTTACAATGAGCAGTTCTTC
>14|-|TRBJ1-2|TRBV6-5|once
CASSGIQGLYGYTF
TGTGCCAGCAGTGGCATACAGGGTTTGTATGGCTACACCTTC
>15|TRBD2|TRBJ2-3|TRBV18|many
CASSPGGRYTDTQYF
TGTGCCAGCTCACCGGGCGGGAGGTACACAGATACGCAGTATTTT
>13|-|TRBJ1-1|TRBV6-5|-
CASSYYSRTEAFF
TGTGCCAGCAGTTACTATTCGAGGACTGAAGCTTTCTTT
>16|TRBD2|TRBJ2-2|TRBV6-6|once
CASSRLAGGNTGELFF
TGTGCCAGCAGCAGACTAGCGGGAGGGAACACCGGGGAGCTGTTTTTT
>13|-|TRBJ2-7|TRBV19|-
CASSMGLPYEQYF
TGTGCCAGTAGTATGGGACTCCCCTACGAGCAGTACTTC
>16|-|TRBJ1-3|TRBV2|-
CASRQTRTTTGNTIYF
TGTGCCAGCCGCCAAACTCGGACAACGACTGGAAACACCATATATTTT
>11|-|TRBJ1-2|TRBV29-1|-
CSAEVNYGYTF
TGCAGCGCCGAGGTTAACTATGGCTACACCTTC
>16|TRBD2|TRBJ2-3|TRBV7-3|-
CASSLIAGGPTDTQYF
TGTGCCAGCAGCTTGATAGCGGGGGGACCTACAGATACGCAGTATTTT
>16|-|TRBJ1-2|TRBV9|-
CASSVASGLVNDGYTF
TGTGCCAGCAGCGTAGCTTCGGGACTAGTTAACGACGGCTACACCTTC
>13|-|TRBJ1-6|TRBV30|-
CAWTGRGNSPLHF
TGTGCCTGGACGGGGAGGGGAAATTCACCCCTCCACTTT